The 9 T cell receptor beta chains presented below share a single source sample, sequenced in a study of T cell clusters in autoimmune cytopenias. TRB rearrangements were amplified by touch-down multiplex PCR with mixed TRB-A/B primers. TCRdb reprocessed the multiplex PCR reads; each CDR3 protein has one entry and no DNA is given. The listing records thousands of distinct CDR3 sequences. TRB was amplified from about 260 ng of peripheral blood genomic DNA per sample. Sequencing was performed on peripheral blood. The receptors come from a human donor with an autoimmune cytopenia or autoimmune hepatitis (not recorded which).

The chain recombines TRBV5-1 with TRBJ2-5; TCRdb's D call of TRBD2 is untestable without DNA. This CDR3 is 15 amino acids long. Germline V gene sequence: CDR1 SGHRS, CDR2 YFSETQ. This chain's CDR3 is CASSSGTGGGETQYF.

CDR3 in amino acids: CASSQRGASGFQYF. The genes are TRBV4-3 and TRBJ2-5; TCRdb's D call, TRBD2, is unchecked because there is no DNA. The CDR3 has 14 residues. The germline CDR1 and CDR2 sequences are LGHNA and YSLEER.

This clonotype is labeled medium-sized based on frequency. The chain couples TRBV20-1 to TRBJ2-3. This CDR3 comprises 11 residues. The V gene's germline CDR1 is DFQATT and CDR2 SNEGSKA (reference sequence). The CDR3 here is CSATGSDTQYF.

By frequency, this clonotype is medium-sized. The rearrangement uses TRBV19 and TRBJ2-3; TCRdb selects TRBD2, and the lack of DNA leaves this call unchecked. From germline, CDR1 is LNHDA and CDR2 SQIVND (reference sequence). CDR3 length: 15 residues. The CDR3 spells CASRGGNSVTDTQYF.

This clonotype is identified as medium-sized (0.01 to 0.1%) from frequency. The J gene is TRBJ1-5, the V gene TRBV19; there is no DNA to check the TCRdb D call of TRBD1. The CDR3 contains 16 residues. Germline V gene lookup returns CDR1 LNHDA and CDR2 SQIVND (reference sequence). CDR3 sequence reads: CASSSSEAGVNQPQHF.

The chain couples TRBV5-6 to TRBJ2-3. Germline values: CDR1 SGHDT, CDR2 YYEEEE. This CDR3 is built from 18 residues. The chain's CDR3 is CASSWEIRRTGRADTQYF.

This clonotype is medium-sized by frequency. The chain recombines TRBV13 with TRBJ2-2. The germline V gene encodes CDR1 PRHDT and CDR2 FYEKMQ (reference sequence). The CDR3 spans 13 residues. This CDR3 is CASSPADTGELFF.

By frequency, this clonotype registers medium-sized. This chain links TRBV18 with TRBJ2-7; TCRdb outputs TRBD1, but without DNA this stays unchecked. This CDR3 has 14 amino acids. CDR1 is KGHSH and CDR2 is LQKENI in the germline V gene. The CDR3 sequence is CASSPPVGGYEQYF.

This clonotype is identified as medium-sized from frequency. This chain joins TRBV19 and TRBJ1-5; the D call from TCRdb, TRBD1, cannot be confirmed without DNA. Germline V gene sequence: CDR1 LNHDA, CDR2 SQIVND (reference sequence). CDR3 length: 15 amino acids. This chain's CDR3 is CATRGQEGWGQPQHF.